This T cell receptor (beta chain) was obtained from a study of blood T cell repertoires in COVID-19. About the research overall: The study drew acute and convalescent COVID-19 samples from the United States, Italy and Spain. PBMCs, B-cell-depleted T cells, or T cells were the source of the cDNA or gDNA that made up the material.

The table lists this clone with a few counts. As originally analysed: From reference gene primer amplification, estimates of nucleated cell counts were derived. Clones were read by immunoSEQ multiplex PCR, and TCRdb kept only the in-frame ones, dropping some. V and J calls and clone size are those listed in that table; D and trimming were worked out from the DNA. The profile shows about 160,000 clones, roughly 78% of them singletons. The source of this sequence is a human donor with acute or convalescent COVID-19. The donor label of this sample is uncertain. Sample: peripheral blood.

DNA of the CDR3: TGCAGCGTGCAGCGACAGGTGGCGAGGGAGGAGACCCAGTACTTC. Amino acids: CSVQRQVAREETQYF. The chain links TRBV29-1 to TRBJ2-5; possibly TRBD1 for D (6 bases). Trimming removed 6 bases at V and 5 bases at J, with 22 bases between. Germline loops: CDR1 SQVTM, CDR2 ANQGSEA. The CDR3 has 15 residues.